This TCR beta chain stems from a study of T cell repertoires in cytomegalovirus infection (dated by TCRdb to between 2018 and 2021). Context from the whole study: Recently identified HLA-C-restricted CMV epitopes, whose presentation resists viral immunomodulation, were targeted by peptide stimulations together with well-studied HLA-B-restricted epitopes. Because public TCR beta signatures pointed to carriage of CMV infection together with the matching HLA type, the HLA type of each donor mattered for the analysis. Beyond this particular receptor, the publication reports: The ex vivo response was dominated by HLA-C-restricted CMV-specific TCR beta clonotypes, which also provided the single most frequent clonotype in two of eight donors. In both this cohort and an independent cohort of 350 or so donors, the cumulative frequency of public TCR beta family members distinguished carriers of CMV infection plus the relevant HLA type.

The instrument was an Illumina HiSeq 1500. Using fastp at Q25 and MiXCR, TCRdb reprocessed the public reads and kept productive beta chains. Rows are unified per CDR3 protein, each entry keeping the most common DNA and genes. The sample profile shows about 830,000 distinct CDR3 sequences; approximately 32% of them were found once. Approximately 13% of the sample rests with the top ten. A remark on this clonotype: Its antigen has not been determined. Base qualities are not at hand, and no much larger clone is one base apart.

Sample treatment or condition, as interpreted from the label and publication: in vitro stimulation with specific CMV peptide epitopes to enrich CMV-specific T cells. The receptor was derived from a human donor in good health (CMV status not recorded). Some clones in this sample may be carry-over from other donors' samples. This specimen consisted of cultured CD8+ T cells from PBMCs, obtained from culture after CMV antigen stimulation.

The nucleotide sequence is TGTGCCAGCAGCTTAACTGGGACTAGCGGGGGCCTCCAAGAGACCCAGTACTTC. Protein translation: CASSLTGTSGGLQETQYF. The chain couples TRBV7-3 to TRBJ2-5; 14 bases in the middle match TRBD2. CDR1 and CDR2 are drawn from the germline V gene: SGHTA, FQGTGA. V is pruned by 0 bases and J by 1 base, leaving 4 bases of the junction without a gene match. Measured from the cysteine to the phenylalanine, the CDR3 is 18 residues long. Here the CDR3 DNA is all that survives: 54 bases in frame from base 1.